The clone carrying this T cell receptor (beta chain) was seen only a few times. This record comes from a study of blood T cell repertoires in COVID-19. From germline, CDR1 is LNHDA and CDR2 SQIVND (reference sequence). CDR3 length equals 15 residues. The V gene lost 4 bases and the J gene lost 0 bases, with 10 bases spanning the gap. The method was immunoSEQ multiplex PCR; TCRdb's version includes in-frame clones alone and lacks a portion of them. The sample lists around 140,000 clones, about 90% occurring once. Participants came from about two dozen US areas, aged about 18 to 89 years. Each participant's cohort was designated according to participant-reported clinical history.

V and J are TRBV19 and TRBJ1-5; the D gene is possibly TRBD1 (5 bases). The sample was PBMCs or T cells enriched from blood (not recorded which). The receptor's source is a man aged 55 to 70 who had recovered from COVID-19. CDR3 nucleotide sequence: TGTGCCAGTAGTAATGAACAGGCTAGCAATCAGCCCCAGCATTTT. The encoded protein is CASSNEQASNQPQHF.